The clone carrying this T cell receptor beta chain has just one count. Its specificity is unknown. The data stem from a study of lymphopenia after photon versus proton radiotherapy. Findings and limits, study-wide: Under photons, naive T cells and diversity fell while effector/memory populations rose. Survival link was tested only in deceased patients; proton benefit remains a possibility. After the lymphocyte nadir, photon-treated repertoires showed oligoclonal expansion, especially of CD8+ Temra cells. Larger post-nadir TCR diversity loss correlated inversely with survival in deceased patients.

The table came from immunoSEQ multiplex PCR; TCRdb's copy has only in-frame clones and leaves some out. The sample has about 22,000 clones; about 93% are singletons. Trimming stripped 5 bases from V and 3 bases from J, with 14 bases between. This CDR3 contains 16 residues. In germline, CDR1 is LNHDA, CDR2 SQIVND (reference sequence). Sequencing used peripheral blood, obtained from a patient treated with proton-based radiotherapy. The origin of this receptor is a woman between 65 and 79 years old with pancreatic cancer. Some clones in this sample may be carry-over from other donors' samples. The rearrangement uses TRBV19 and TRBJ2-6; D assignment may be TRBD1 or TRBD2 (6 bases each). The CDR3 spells CASSPTGADGANVLTF. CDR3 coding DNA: TGTGCCAGTAGTCCGACGGGGGCGGATGGGGCCAACGTCCTGACTTTC.